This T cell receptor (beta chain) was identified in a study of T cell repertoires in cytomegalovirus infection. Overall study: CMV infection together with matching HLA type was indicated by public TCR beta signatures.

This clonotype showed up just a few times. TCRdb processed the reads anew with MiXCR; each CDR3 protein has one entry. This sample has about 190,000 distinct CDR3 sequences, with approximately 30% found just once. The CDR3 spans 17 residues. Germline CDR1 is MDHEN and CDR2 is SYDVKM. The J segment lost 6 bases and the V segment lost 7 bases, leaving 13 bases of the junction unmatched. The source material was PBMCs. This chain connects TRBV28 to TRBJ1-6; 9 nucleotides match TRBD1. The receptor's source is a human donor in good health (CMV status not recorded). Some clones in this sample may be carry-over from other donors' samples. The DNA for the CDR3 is TGTGCCAGCACCCCACAACAGGGGACAGGGCTTAATTCACCCCTCCACTTT. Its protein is CASTPQQGTGLNSPLHF.